This TCR beta chain was captured in a study of cytomegalovirus exposure and HLA in healthy donors. With respect to this clone: Antigen: not known.

The J segment lost 4 bases and the V segment lost 2 bases, leaving 7 bases of the junction unmatched. Looked up from germline, CDR1 is MNHEY and CDR2 is SMNVEV (reference sequence). The CDR3 loop spans 15 amino acids. The PCR had 60 Vbeta and 13 Jbeta primers. In the authors' workflow: Per a later analysis, the number of unique TCR beta chains was approximately 73 million, of which around 9.9 million were shared. Libraries were prepared by immunoSEQ multiplex PCR; TCRdb keeps only in-frame clonotypes and omits some of them. D and trimming were read from the DNA, whereas the V and J calls and clone size are those reported in that table. The table records more than 150,000 clones, about three quarters of them present only once. Points from the study as a whole: The dataset shows that most TCR sequences were rare, while some public TCRs occurred in many donors. Some segments of the V type, notably TRBV6-2 and TRBV6-3, were excluded as indistinguishable. Per a later analysis, fewer than 20,000 TCR beta sequences showed association with HLA alleles at 0.05 false discovery rate.

The source material was PBMCs. This clonotype was sampled from a man aged 18 to 30 in good health and CMV-seronegative. This rearrangement joins TRBV27 to TRBJ2-7, with TRBD1 matching over 8 bases. For the CDR3, the DNA is TGTGCCAGCAGTTTACCCGGACAGGGTAGGTACGAGCAGTACTTC. As protein: CASSLPGQGRYEQYF.